The 9 T cell receptor beta chains listed next were all sequenced from one sample in a study of PD-L1 blockade in urothelial cancer. This sample's time point: pretreatment peripheral blood. The repertoire was sequenced with immunoSEQ multiplex PCR; TCRdb's copy has only in-frame clones and lacks some. The data contain roughly 130,000 clones, approximately 84% of them singletons. The specimen was PBMCs, collected around atezolizumab (anti-PD-L1) treatment. Receptors originate from a middle-aged man with urothelial cancer.

Here the CDR3 DNA reads TGTGCCAGCAGTGAAATGGCAAATGAGCAGTTCTTC. This codes for CASSEMANEQFF. The chain is built from TRBV2 and TRBJ2-1; no clear D. Trimming removed 2 bases from V and 7 bases from J, with 6 bases in between. This CDR3 is 12 amino acids long. Per the germline V gene, CDR1 is SNHLY and CDR2 is FYNNEI. The entire variable domain, with the rest obtained from reference TRBV2 and TRBJ2-1, is as follows: EPEVTQTPSHQVTQMGQEVILRCVPISNHLYFYWYRQILGQKVEFLVSFYNNEISEKSEIFDDQFSVERPDGSNFTLKIRSTKLEDSAMYFCASSEMANEQFFGPGTRLTVL.

The chain joins TRBV7-2 to TRBJ2-1, with 7 positions matching TRBD2. The CDR3 totals 15 residues. With V trimmed by 5 bases and J by 9 bases, 13 bases remained unmatched. CDR1 SGHTA and CDR2 FQGNSA come from the germline V gene. CDR3 DNA sequence: TGTGCCAGCAGCCATAGCGGGTGGGAAGAGAGTGAGCAGTTCTTC. Protein product: CASSHSGWEESEQFF.

This clone appeared a few times. This sequence joins TRBV25-1 and TRBJ1-5; the D gene is possibly TRBD1 (6 bases). Germline CDR1 is MGHDK and CDR2 is SYGVNS. Trimming removed 6 bases at V and 2 bases at J, with 11 bases between. This CDR3 region has 14 residues. The CDR3 coding sequence is TGTGCCAGCAGGGACGCAGGGGGCAATCAGCCCCAGCATTTT. Protein sequence: CASRDAGGNQPQHF. The variable domain in full, with the rest retrieved from reference TRBV25-1 and TRBJ1-5, is EADIYQTPRYLVIGTGKKITLECSQTMGHDKMYWYQQDPGMELHLIHYSYGVNSTEKGDLSSESTVSRIRTEHFPLTLESARPSHTSQYLCASRDAGGNQPQHFGDGTRLSIL.

The chain joins TRBV7-2 to TRBJ1-2, with TRBD1 matching over 7 bases. In germline, CDR1 is SGHTA, CDR2 FQGNSA. The junction had 3 bases not matched to a gene; V was cut back by 4 bases and J by 4 bases. This CDR3 region has 13 residues. CDR3 nucleotide sequence: TGTGCCAGCAGCTCCGGGACAGCCTATGGCTACACCTTC. It specifies CASSSGTAYGYTF.

The chain links TRBV18 to TRBJ2-1; 9 bases are shared with TRBD1. Per the germline V gene, CDR1 is KGHSH and CDR2 is LQKENI. The ends lost 5 bases at V and 0 bases at J; junction bases unmatched: 8. The CDR3 loop spans 17 amino acids. In DNA form, the CDR3 reads TGTGCCAGCTCATCACGGACAGGGGACTTCTCCTACAATGAGCAGTTCTTC. It is translated as CASSSRTGDFSYNEQFF.

This chain connects TRBV19 to TRBJ2-6; perhaps TRBD1 as D (5 bases). Germline-derived CDR1 and CDR2 are LNHDA and SQIVND (reference sequence). The ends were cut back, 7 bases at V and 1 base at J, with 14 bases in the middle. The length of the CDR3 is 16 residues. CDR3 in DNA: TGTGCCAGTACCCCCTTTGACAGATCTGGGGCCAACGTCCTGACTTTC. Translated: CASTPFDRSGANVLTF.

This clone was detected only once. The rearrangement links TRBV5-1 to TRBJ2-1, with TRBD2 identical over 9 bases. Losses at the gene ends were 6 bases for V and 0 bases for J; bases not matched to a gene: 1. Germline lookup yields CDR1 SGHRS and CDR2 YFSETQ. The CDR3 loop spans 14 amino acids. The CDR3 reads CASKRGDSYNEQFF. The CDR3 DNA reads as TGCGCCAGCAAGCGGGGGGACTCCTACAATGAGCAGTTCTTC.

The chain combines TRBV30 with TRBJ2-1; possible D gene TRBD2, 5 bases. The germline V and J ends were trimmed by 0 bases and 10 bases, with 7 bases remaining between them. This CDR3 region has 11 residues. Germline V gives CDR1 GTSNPN, CDR2 SVGIG (reference sequence). The CDR3 DNA reads as TGTGCCTGGAGTGTAAAGCGGGAGCAGTTCTTC. Translation: CAWSVKREQFF.

Here the CDR3 reads CASSLLAGGQGDTQYF. DNA of the CDR3: TGCGCCAGCAGCTTGCTAGCGGGAGGGCAGGGAGATACGCAGTATTTT. The rearrangement uses TRBV5-1 and TRBJ2-3, with TRBD2 matching 12 bases. The CDR3 covers 16 residues. CDR1 is SGHRS, CDR2 YFSETQ, per germline. Losses at the gene ends were 1 base for V and 5 bases for J; bases not matched to a gene: 5.